Listed below are T cell receptor beta chains from one sample, sequenced in a study of cytomegalovirus exposure and HLA in healthy donors. Sequenced by immunoSEQ multiplex PCR; TCRdb stores in-frame clones only, minus some. Among over 120,000 clones listed, roughly 10% were seen once. The source material was PBMCs. These receptor sequences come from a man aged 45 to 65 in good health and CMV-seronegative. Each CDR3 is given with its conserved first and last residue. D genes are given only for firm matches. Only part of the rows carry a size: once, few, many, or a class if the clone is expanded.

TRBJ2-5,-,TRBV5-1,-,CASRPAGGERETQYF,TGCGCCAGCAGACCGGCGGGTGGAGAAAGAGAGACCCAGTACTTC
TRBJ2-3,TRBD2,TRBV7-9,-,CASSLSGVADTQYF,TGTGCCAGCAGCTTAAGCGGGGTGGCAGATACGCAGTATTTT
TRBJ2-1,-,TRBV9,few,CASSFSWALGHEQFF,TGTGCCAGCAGCTTTAGTTGGGCCCTTGGCCATGAGCAGTTCTTC
TRBJ2-7,-,TRBV2,-,CATQGMNEQYF,TGTGCCACTCAGGGTATGAACGAGCAGTACTTC
TRBJ2-3,TRBD1,TRBV5-4,-,CASSPGDRGPEDTQYF,TGTGCCAGCAGCCCCGGGGACAGGGGGCCTGAAGATACGCAGTATTTT
TRBJ2-5,TRBD2,TRBV5-1,-,CASSATGTRDGETQYF,TGCGCCAGCAGCGCCACCGGGACTAGGGATGGGGAGACCCAGTACTTC
TRBJ2-3,TRBD1,TRBV6-1,few,CASSETGQGLTTDTQYF,TGTGCCAGCAGTGAAACGGGACAGGGACTTACCACAGATACGCAGTATTTT
TRBJ2-3,TRBD2,TRBV13,few,CASPGREGGGDTQYF,TGTGCCAGCCCCGGACGGGAGGGCGGGGGAGATACGCAGTATTTT
TRBJ1-5,-,TRBV28,-,CASSLGGAAEHQPQHF,TGTGCCAGCAGTTTAGGCGGGGCAGCAGAGCATCAGCCCCAGCATTTT
TRBJ2-3,TRBD2,TRBV19,few,CASSMARTSGSTDTQYF,TGTGCCAGTAGTATGGCCCGGACTAGCGGTAGCACAGATACGCAGTATTTT
TRBJ2-5,TRBD2,TRBV5-1,-,CASSWGLAGGQETQYF,TGCGCCAGCAGCTGGGGACTAGCGGGGGGGCAGGAGACCCAGTACTTC
TRBJ1-1,TRBD1,TRBV2,-,CASSETQGARTEAFF,TGTGCCAGCAGTGAGACCCAGGGGGCAAGGACTGAAGCTTTCTTT
TRBJ1-1,-,TRBV28,few,CASSFRGGTEAFF,TGTGCCAGCAGTTTCCGGGGAGGCACTGAAGCTTTCTTT
TRBJ2-1,TRBD2,TRBV6-1,-,CASSEAVTGTSGRYEQFF,TGTGCCAGCAGTGAAGCGGTAACCGGGACTAGCGGGAGATATGAGCAGTTCTTC
TRBJ1-1,-,TRBV2,few,CASSERTEELTEAFF,TGTGCCAGCAGTGAGAGGACAGAAGAGCTCACTGAAGCTTTCTTT
TRBJ2-5,TRBD2,TRBV5-6,-,CASSLKFAGGETQYF,TGTGCCAGCAGCTTGAAATTTGCGGGAGGCGAGACCCAGTACTTC
TRBJ1-2,TRBD1,TRBV28,-,CASAPRRTGVGGYTF,TGTGCCAGCGCCCCACGCCGGACAGGGGTAGGTGGCTACACCTTC
TRBJ2-3,-,TRBV30,-,CAWSNGRGADTQYF,TGTGCCTGGAGTAACGGGAGAGGAGCAGATACGCAGTATTTT
TRBJ1-1,TRBD1,TRBV6-1,-,CASSVDRVNTEAFF,TGTGCCAGCAGCGTTGACAGGGTTAACACTGAAGCTTTCTTT
TRBJ1-1,-,TRBV30,few,CAWGRGTEAFF,TGTGCCTGGGGGAGAGGCACTGAAGCTTTCTTT
TRBJ1-1,-,TRBV2,-,CASMGGGRGNTEAFF,TGTGCCAGCATGGGTGGAGGGAGGGGGAACACTGAAGCTTTCTTT
TRBJ1-5,TRBD1,TRBV30,few,CAWTGQVNNQPQHF,TGTGCCTGGACAGGACAGGTAAACAATCAGCCCCAGCATTTT
TRBJ1-1,TRBD1,TRBV19,few,CASKATGGGEAFF,TGTGCCAGTAAAGCGACAGGGGGAGGGGAAGCTTTCTTT
TRBJ2-3,TRBD1,TRBV9,few,CASSTHRGLGDTQYF,TGTGCCAGCAGCACACACAGGGGGCTCGGAGATACGCAGTATTTT
TRBJ2-1,TRBD2,TRBV6-6,-,CASSSRTSGTYNEQFF,TGTGCCAGCAGTTCCCGGACTAGCGGAACCTACAATGAGCAGTTCTTC
TRBJ1-2,-,TRBV6-5,-,CASNQGGANYGYTF,TGTGCCAGCAATCAGGGAGGGGCTAACTATGGCTACACCTTC
TRBJ1-6,-,TRBV7-9,few,CASSLQGNNSPLHF,TGTGCCAGCAGCTTACAGGGGAATAATTCACCCCTCCACTTT
TRBJ1-1,-,TRBV7-9,-,CASSRKTTDEAFF,TGTGCCAGCAGCCGCAAAACGACAGATGAAGCTTTCTTT
TRBJ1-5,-,TRBV4-2,-,CASSQDPGRNNQPQHF,TGTGCCAGCAGCCAAGACCCTGGCAGAAACAATCAGCCCCAGCATTTT
TRBJ1-6,-,TRBV9,many,CASSEGGGGNSPLHF,TGTGCCAGCAGCGAGGGCGGGGGGGGGAATTCACCCCTCCACTTT
TRBJ1-4,-,TRBV7-6,few,CASSSFSGPETTNEKLFF,TGTGCCAGCAGCTCTTTCAGCGGACCGGAGACAACTAATGAAAAACTGTTTTTT
TRBJ1-3,-,TRBV28,-,CASTWGVRNTIYF,TGTGCCAGCACCTGGGGGGTGAGAAACACCATATATTTT
TRBJ2-1,TRBD2,TRBV6-4,-,CASSVTSGGNNEQFF,TGTGCCAGCAGTGTGACTAGCGGGGGCAACAATGAGCAGTTCTTC